The rows below give T cell receptor beta chains drawn from one sample of a study of T cell responses to AZD1222 COVID-19 vaccine. Libraries were prepared by immunoSEQ multiplex PCR; TCRdb keeps only in-frame clonotypes and omits some of them. The table records 90,000 to 100,000 clones, approximately 87% of them present only once. Sequences were derived from peripheral blood, sampled on day 0 of AZD1222 vaccination. The receptors stem from an adult in good health. The conserved cysteine and the conserved F or W are not part of the CDR3 here. The order of the fields is V gene, J gene, D gene, CDR3 protein. A D gene is named only where the DNA matches it firmly.

>TRBV24-1|TRBJ2-6|NA
ATRASSGANVLT
>TRBV9|TRBJ1-1|NA
ASSVGESVEAF
>TRBV12-5|TRBJ1-5|NA
ASGTPWRDLAHSNQPQH
>TRBV28|TRBJ2-1|TRBD2
ASSRGLNYNEQF
>TRBV28|TRBJ1-2|TRBD1
ASSSIWTGGLTNYGYT
>TRBV2|TRBJ2-7|TRBD1
ASSDRTGGGDEQY
>TRBV13|TRBJ1-6|TRBD1
ASSLRDRVSSPLH
>TRBV27|TRBJ2-6|NA
ASSTSGVNVLT
>TRBV6-5|TRBJ2-7|TRBD1
ASRTGTGTYEQY
>TRBV7-2|TRBJ2-7|TRBD2
ASGGASGSSYEQY
>TRBV9|TRBJ1-6|TRBD1
ASSVPGDSGQGNSPLH
>TRBV27|TRBJ1-1|NA
ASSLAARMNTEAF
>TRBV6-5|TRBJ2-5|TRBD1
ASSLDRGETQY
>TRBV7-6|TRBJ2-3|NA
ASSPEVAGDMDTQY
>TRBV21-1|TRBJ2-1|NA
ASSVPAREGYNEQF
>TRBV3-1/TRBV3-2|TRBJ2-2|NA
ASSQRQANTGELF
>TRBV6-2/TRBV6-3|TRBJ2-7|TRBD2
ASSHGTSGATYEQY
>TRBV5-6|TRBJ2-5|NA
ASSLTRRVVLETQY
>TRBV23-1|TRBJ1-5|NA
ASSQQHYSNQPQH
>TRBV10-1|TRBJ2-3|TRBD2
ASSESPSGSLADTQY
>TRBV19|TRBJ1-5|NA
ASSQLGGQPQH
>TRBV29-1|TRBJ2-7|NA
SVEDWAGRDEQY
>TRBV25-1|TRBJ2-3|TRBD2
ASGRLAGDTDTQY
>TRBV3-1/TRBV3-2|TRBJ1-2|NA
ASSQEATRGYT
>TRBV7-3|TRBJ2-2|TRBD2
ASSPSREGLTGELF
>TRBV5-1|TRBJ1-1|NA
ASSFQTNTEAF
>TRBV28|TRBJ2-7|NA
ASSPHESYEQY
>TRBV5-5|TRBJ2-7|TRBD2
ASSLPRDSGSYEQY
>TRBV6-6|TRBJ1-2|NA
ASSSDSTNYGYT
>TRBV6-5|TRBJ1-2|NA
ASSYFGFYGYT
>TRBV11-3|TRBJ2-2|NA
ASSKNTGELF
>TRBV24-1|TRBJ2-3|NA
ATSDFHFDTQY
>TRBV5-6|TRBJ2-7|TRBD2
ASSYLEYGGRGLEQY
>TRBV7-6|TRBJ1-5|TRBD1
ASSLMYRGEPQH
>TRBV7-3|TRBJ1-2|NA
ASSLTGGGSGGYT
>TRBV29-1|TRBJ2-1|NA
SAIQDYNEQF
>TRBV20-1|TRBJ2-7|NA
SAPGTYEQY
>TRBV15|TRBJ2-7|TRBD1
ATSRGVRTGIYEQY
>TRBV5-1|TRBJ1-6|NA
ASSRNRESPLH
>TRBV18|TRBJ1-6|NA
ASSPPGSGENSPLH
>TRBV6-1|TRBJ1-2|NA
ASSDFPHTGGEGYGYT
>TRBV6-5|TRBJ1-1|NA
ASIAPGGYVSF
>TRBV6-6|TRBJ2-3|TRBD2
ASSPLPAGAFTDTQY
>TRBV19|TRBJ1-2|TRBD1
ASSQQMTGGYGYT
>TRBV12-3/TRBV12-4|TRBJ2-1|NA
ASRRGNEQF
>TRBV6-1|TRBJ2-7|NA
ASSEVPIGSYEQY
>TRBV14|TRBJ2-7|NA
ASSQEPGAYEQY
>TRBV5-5|TRBJ2-3|TRBD1
ASSFPGQGPDTQY
>TRBV7-9|TRBJ1-1|NA
ASSLSPSPGTEAF
>TRBV7-8|TRBJ2-3|TRBD2
ASSSGLAGVLTDTQY